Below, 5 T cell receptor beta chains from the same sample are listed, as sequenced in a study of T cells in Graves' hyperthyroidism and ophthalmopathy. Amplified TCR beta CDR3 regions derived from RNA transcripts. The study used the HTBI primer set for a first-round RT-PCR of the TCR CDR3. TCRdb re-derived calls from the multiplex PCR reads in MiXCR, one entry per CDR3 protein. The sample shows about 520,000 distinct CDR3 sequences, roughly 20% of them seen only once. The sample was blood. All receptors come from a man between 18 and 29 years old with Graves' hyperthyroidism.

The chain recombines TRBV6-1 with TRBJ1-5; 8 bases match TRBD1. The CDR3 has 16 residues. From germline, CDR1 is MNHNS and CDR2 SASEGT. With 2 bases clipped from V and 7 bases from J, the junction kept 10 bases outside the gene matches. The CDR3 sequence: CASSERLRGLVQPQHF. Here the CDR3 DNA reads TGTGCCAGCAGTGAACGTCTCAGGGGGCTGGTGCAGCCCCAGCATTTT.

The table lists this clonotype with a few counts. CDR3 bases: TGTGCCAGCAGTTCGGGACGGGGATACTCTGGGGCCAACGTCCTGACTTTC. Protein product: CASSSGRGYSGANVLTF. The rearrangement uses TRBV28 and TRBJ2-6, with D tentatively TRBD1 or TRBD2 (5 bases each). With 4 bases removed from V and 0 bases from J, the gap between germline ends came to 13 bases. The V gene's germline CDR1 is MDHEN and CDR2 SYDVKM. CDR3 size: 17 residues. Based on the CDR3 plus reference TRBV28 and TRBJ2-6, the full variable domain is DVKVTQSSRYLVKRTGEKVFLECVQDMDHENMFWYRQDPGLGLRLIYFSYDVKMKEKGDIPEGYSVSREKKERFSLILESASTNQTSMYLCASSSGRGYSGANVLTFGAGSRLTVL.

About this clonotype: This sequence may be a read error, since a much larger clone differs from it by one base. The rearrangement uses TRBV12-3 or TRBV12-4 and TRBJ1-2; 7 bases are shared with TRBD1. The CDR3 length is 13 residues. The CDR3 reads CSSSFEGADGYTF. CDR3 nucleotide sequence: TGTTCCAGCAGTTTTGAGGGGGCAGATGGCTACACCTTC.

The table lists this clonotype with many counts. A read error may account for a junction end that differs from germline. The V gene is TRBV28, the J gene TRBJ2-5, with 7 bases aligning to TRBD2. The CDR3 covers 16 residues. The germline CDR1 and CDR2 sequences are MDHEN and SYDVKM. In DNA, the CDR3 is TGTGCCAGTAGTTTAGCCCAGCGGGGCCGCGGAGAGACCCAGTACTTC. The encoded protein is CASSLAQRGRGETQYF.

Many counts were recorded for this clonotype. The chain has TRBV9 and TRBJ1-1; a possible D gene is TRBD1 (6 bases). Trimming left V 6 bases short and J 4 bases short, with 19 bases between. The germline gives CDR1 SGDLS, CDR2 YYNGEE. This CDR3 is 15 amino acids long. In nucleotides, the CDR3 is TGTGCCAGCAATCAAGGGGGGGGTCTGGGCACTGAAGCTTTCTTT. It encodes CASNQGGGLGTEAFF.